The TCR beta chain under discussion was sequenced for a study of glioma-infiltrating T cells. TCR alpha and beta CDR3 regions were amplified from RNA using iRepertoire nested multiplex PCR. For one-step reverse transcription and amplification, 100-400 ng of tissue mRNA or PBMC total RNA was used. Via MiXCR, TCRdb re-called the multiplex PCR reads, giving one row per CDR3 protein. The sample yields approximately 190,000 distinct CDR3 sequences, roughly 32% seen once. In its sample, this clonotype was seen many times. Its antigen is not identified. Study-wide points: Tissue and blood shared very few CDR3 sequences. Above-expected tissue-blood divergence occurred in all gliomas, most in low-grade ones.

The CDR3 spans 13 residues. Germline assignment: CDR1 SQVTM and CDR2 ANQGSEA. V lost 0 bases and J lost 4, with 8 bases in between. This chain links TRBV29-1 with TRBJ2-3; D may match TRBD1 or TRBD2 (5 bases each). The source material was glioma tissue, nonneoplastic brain tissue, or PBMCs (not recorded which). The sequence came from a human donor with low-grade glioma or glioblastoma, undergoing nonglioma brain surgery, or in good health (not recorded which). DNA for the CDR3: TGCAGCGTTGAAGAGATGGGGGCAGATACGCAGTATTTT. Protein product: CSVEEMGADTQYF.